The 24 T cell receptor beta chains below all came from one sample that was sequenced in a study of control samples from healthy donors and cancer patients. This table comes from immunoSEQ multiplex PCR, and its TCRdb copy is limited to in-frame clones, with some not included. The sample consists of approximately 100,000 clones, 75% to 95% of them appearing once. What was sequenced was blood. These receptors all stem from a human donor in good health. The donor label of this sample is uncertain.

The chain joins TRBV5-4 to TRBJ1-1, with 9 bases fitting TRBD1. This CDR3 contains 16 residues. V shed 0 bases and J 5 bases; nucleotides not matched to a gene: 8. CDR1 and CDR2 from the germline V gene are SGHNT and YYREEE (reference sequence). The CDR3 DNA sequence: TGTGCCAGCAGCTTGGGGGCAGGACAGGGGTGGACTGAAGCTTTCTTT. It yields the protein CASSLGAGQGWTEAFF.

The V gene is TRBV18, the J gene TRBJ2-2; TRBD2 matches at 9 bases. The trim removed 0 bases at V and 5 bases at J, leaving 4 bases unmatched. The CDR3 length is 16 residues. Germline V gene data show CDR1 as KGHSH and CDR2 as LQKENI. The DNA for the CDR3 is TGTGCCAGCTCACCACCTATGGGACTAGCAACCGGGGAGCTGTTTTTT. This gives the protein CASSPPMGLATGELFF.

The chain employs TRBV5-5 and TRBJ1-1; perhaps TRBD1 as D (6 bases). The CDR3 runs to 13 residues. The V end lost 2 bases, the J end lost 3 bases, and 8 bases lay between the germline ends. CDR1 SGHKS and CDR2 YYEKEE come from the germline V gene (reference sequence). CDR3 loop: CASSFSGDTEAFF. DNA of the CDR3: TGTGCCAGCAGCTTTTCAGGGGACACTGAAGCTTTCTTT. Full variable domain (missing parts from reference TRBV5-5 and TRBJ1-1): DAGVTQSPTHLIKTRGQQVTLRCSPISGHKSVSWYQQVLGQGPQFIFQYYEKEERGRGNFPDRFSARQFPNYSSELNVNALLLGDSALYLCASSFSGDTEAFFGQGTRLTVV.

The rearrangement joins TRBV11-2 to TRBJ2-2; no firm D call. The V and J ends lost 3 bases and 5 bases respectively, with 7 bases between them. CDR1 is SGHAT and CDR2 is FQNNGV in the germline V gene. CDR3 length equals 13 residues. CDR3 DNA sequence: TGTGCCAGCAGCTTGGTGGGAACCGGGGAGCTGTTTTTT. Translating gives CASSLVGTGELFF.

The chain recombines TRBV3-1 (or the pseudogene TRBV3-2) with TRBJ1-4; D not resolved. The CDR3 consists of 14 residues. Germline V gene data show CDR1 as LGHDT and CDR2 as YNNKEL (reference sequence). The V end lost 4 bases, the J end lost 5 bases, and 11 bases lay between the germline ends. CDR3 protein: CASSLRTANEKLFF. CDR3 nucleotide sequence: TGTGCCAGCAGCCTCCGGACCGCGAATGAAAAACTGTTTTTT.

This chain joins TRBV6-5 and TRBJ1-1, with a possible D match to TRBD1 (5 bases). The ends were cut back, 2 bases at V and 5 bases at J, with 15 bases in the middle. Germline CDR1 is MNHEY and CDR2 is SVGAGI. This CDR3 has 15 residues. CDR3 protein: CASSYEGTLDTEAFF. Written as DNA, the CDR3 is TGTGCCAGCAGTTACGAGGGGACTCTCGATACTGAAGCTTTCTTT.

The chain employs TRBV7-9 and TRBJ1-2; 7 nucleotides match TRBD1. V lost 4 bases and J lost 2; bases outside the gene matches: 4. CDR1 and CDR2 (germline): SEHNR, FQNEAQ (reference sequence). This CDR3 comprises 14 residues. The CDR3 region is CASSYDRVNYGYTF. The CDR3 DNA reads TGTGCCAGCAGCTATGACAGGGTAAACTATGGCTACACCTTC.

The chain links TRBV11-2 to TRBJ1-4, with a tentative D call TRBD1 (5 bases). Between the trimmed V and J ends, which lost 0 bases and 8 bases, there was a span of 19 bases. The CDR3 is 17 amino acids. Germline V lookup: CDR1 SGHAT, CDR2 FQNNGV. The CDR3 sequence: CASSLDTGGMGLEKLFF. DNA for the CDR3: TGTGCCAGCAGCTTAGATACGGGAGGGATGGGGCTCGAAAAACTGTTTTTT. Full variable domain (remainder filled in from reference TRBV11-2 and TRBJ1-4): EAGVAQSPRYKIIEKRQSVAFWCNPISGHATLYWYQQILGQGPKLLIQFQNNGVVDDSQLPKDRFSAERLKGVDSTLKIQPAKLEDSAVYLCASSLDTGGMGLEKLFFGSGTQLSVL.

This chain connects TRBV19 to TRBJ2-3; TRBD2 matches at 11 bases. Looked up from germline, CDR1 is LNHDA and CDR2 is SQIVND (reference sequence). This CDR3 is 19 amino acids long. V lost 0 bases and J lost 2; bases outside the gene matches: 10. The CDR3 coding sequence is TGTGCCAGTAGTATAGATCCCTATAGCGGGGGGGGATTCACAGATACGCAGTATTTT. Amino acids: CASSIDPYSGGGFTDTQYF.

V usage is TRBV7-7 and J usage is TRBJ2-5; no firm D call. The V gene's germline CDR1 is SSHAT and CDR2 FNYEAQ (reference sequence). The germline V and J ends were trimmed by 8 bases and 3 bases, with 10 bases remaining between them. There are 12 residues in the CDR3. CDR3 in amino acids: CASGGHEETQYF. The CDR3 DNA is TGTGCCAGCGGTGGCCATGAAGAGACCCAGTACTTC.

This rearrangement joins TRBV18 to TRBJ1-1; 10 positions agree with TRBD1. Germline lookup yields CDR1 KGHSH and CDR2 LQKENI. The CDR3 totals 15 residues. Trimming cost V 2 bases and J 5 bases; bases outside gene matches: 5. In DNA form, the CDR3 reads TGTGCCAGCTCACCAGTACCGGGACAGGGGACTGAAGCTTTCTTT. The encoded protein is CASSPVPGQGTEAFF.

The V gene is TRBV5-4, the J gene TRBJ1-1; 10 positions agree with TRBD1. V dropped 5 bases and J dropped 6; count of bases not matched to a gene: 7. The CDR3 sequence is 14 residues long. CDR1 is SGHNT and CDR2 is YYREEE in the germline V gene (reference sequence). The CDR3 DNA reads as TGTGCCAGCAGACCGGACAGGGGGGAGCCTGAAGCTTTCTTT. Amino acids: CASRPDRGEPEAFF.

The chain joins TRBV25-1 to TRBJ1-2; no clear D. V lost 1 base and J 5 bases, leaving 5 bases between the germline ends. CDR1 and CDR2 (germline): MGHDK, SYGVNS. This CDR3 contains 12 residues. The CDR3 spells CASSELTYGYTF. Written as DNA, the CDR3 is TGTGCCAGCAGTGAATTGACGTATGGCTACACCTTC.

Here the CDR3 reads CASSYMTGSYGYTF. DNA for the CDR3: TGTGCCAGCAGTTACATGACAGGAAGCTATGGCTACACCTTC. The V call is TRBV6-6, the J call TRBJ1-2, with D tentatively TRBD1 (6 bases). This CDR3 is built from 14 residues. V was trimmed by 2 bases and J by 4 bases, leaving 11 bases between them. Germline values: CDR1 MNHNY, CDR2 SVGAGI (reference sequence).

The chain couples TRBV12-3 or TRBV12-4 to TRBJ1-2; D possibly corresponds to TRBD1 (5 bases). The CDR3 loop spans 13 amino acids. V lost 5 bases and J lost 2, with 9 bases in between. In DNA, the CDR3 is TGTGCCAGCAGTACGACAGCCAACTATGGCTACACCTTC. This codes for CASSTTANYGYTF.

J is TRBJ1-2 and V is TRBV3-1 (or the pseudogene TRBV3-2); D unresolved. This CDR3 contains 15 residues. CDR1 and CDR2 from the germline V gene are LGHDT and YNNKEL (reference sequence). V gave up 0 bases and J gave up 6 bases, with 14 bases separating them. CDR3 DNA: TGTGCCAGCAGCCAAGATATGACGGAGTCTCATGGCTACACCTTC. It translates to CASSQDMTESHGYTF.

The V and J genes are TRBV24-1 and TRBJ1-1, with a tentative D call TRBD1 (5 bases). CDR3 length: 12 amino acids. CDR1 is KGHDR, CDR2 SFDVKD, per germline. V was clipped by 10 bases and J by 9 bases, with 17 bases between them. The CDR3 sequence is CATPDLPGKAFF. The CDR3 DNA reads TGTGCCACTCCAGACCTACCAGGGAAAGCTTTCTTT.

This chain connects TRBV3-1 (or the pseudogene TRBV3-2) to TRBJ1-4, with D possibly being TRBD1 (6 bases). Germline CDR1 is LGHDT and CDR2 is YNNKEL (reference sequence). The CDR3 loop spans 14 amino acids. The V end was cut by 5 bases, the J end by 7 bases, with 14 bases between. The CDR3 coding sequence is TGTGCCAGCAGCGGAACAGGGCAGGGTGAAAAACTGTTTTTT. Translating it yields CASSGTGQGEKLFF.

V gene TRBV6-1 combines with J gene TRBJ2-2; D is unresolved. The V gene lost 6 bases and the J gene lost 11 bases, with 10 bases spanning the gap. This CDR3 has 11 amino acids. Germline assignment: CDR1 MNHNS and CDR2 SASEGT. CDR3 sequence reads: CASSPGRELFF. CDR3 nucleotide sequence: TGTGCCAGCAGCCCGGGTAGAGAGCTGTTTTTT.

The chain has TRBV19 and TRBJ1-2; D might be TRBD1 (6 bases). This CDR3 has 15 residues. The ends were cut back, 2 bases at V and 1 base at J, with 11 bases in the middle. CDR1 LNHDA and CDR2 SQIVND come from the germline V gene (reference sequence). As DNA, the CDR3 is TGTGCCAGTAGTATACAGGGGAATTTTAACTATGGCTACACCTTC. Amino acid sequence: CASSIQGNFNYGYTF.

The gene calls are TRBV5-5 and TRBJ2-1; TRBD2 matches 10 bases. The J segment lost 4 bases and the V segment lost 4 bases, leaving 8 bases of the junction unmatched. Germline V gives CDR1 SGHKS, CDR2 YYEKEE (reference sequence). The CDR3 has 16 residues. DNA of the CDR3: TGTGCCAGCAGCCAGGAACTAGCGGGACAATACAATGAGCAGTTCTTC. It encodes CASSQELAGQYNEQFF.

V usage is TRBV7-2 and J usage is TRBJ2-1; 7 nucleotides line up with TRBD2. Germline V gives CDR1 SGHTA, CDR2 FQGNSA. Trimming removed 1 base from V and 10 bases from J; junction bases left unmatched: 7. The CDR3 consists of 14 residues. In DNA, the CDR3 is TGTGCCAGCAGCTTAGGTTCGGGGGGAAGGGAGCAGTTCTTC. Protein product: CASSLGSGGREQFF.

V and J are TRBV19 and TRBJ2-7; D gene uncertain. Germline CDR1 reads LNHDA; CDR2 reads SQIVND (reference sequence). Trimming removed 9 bases from V and 1 base from J, with 13 bases in between. This CDR3 contains 13 residues. Here the CDR3 reads CASRQAPSYEQYF. Written as DNA, the CDR3 is TGTGCCAGCCGCCAGGCCCCTTCCTACGAGCAGTACTTC.

A single count supports this clone. The gene calls are TRBV5-1 and TRBJ1-1, with 7 positions matching TRBD1. V was pared by 5 bases and J by 5 bases, with 15 bases of the junction left unmatched. The CDR3 has 16 residues. Germline loops: CDR1 SGHRS, CDR2 YFSETQ. CDR3 protein: CASSLRQGSKGTEAFF. The CDR3 region has the DNA TGCGCCAGCAGTTTACGACAGGGTTCGAAGGGGACTGAAGCTTTCTTT. The whole variable domain, remainder taken from reference TRBV5-1 and TRBJ1-1, is KAGVTQTPRYLIKTRGQQVTLSCSPISGHRSVSWYQQTPGQGLQFLFEYFSETQRNKGNFPGRFSGRQFSNSRSEMNVSTLELGDSALYLCASSLRQGSKGTEAFFGQGTRLTVV.